The next 15 T cell receptor beta chains were all read from a single sample in a study of T cell changes during pregnancy in multiple sclerosis. The repertoire was sequenced with immunoSEQ multiplex PCR; TCRdb's copy has only in-frame clones and lacks some. The sample carries roughly 34,000 clones, approximately 91% recorded once. Sequences were derived from peripheral blood, sampled in the second trimester of pregnancy. The receptors here all came from a female donor in good health, enrolled as a control in a pregnancy study.

CDR3 DNA: TGTGCCAGCAGCTTGGGAGGGGGACGGGACAATGAGCAGTTCTTC. Translation gives CASSLGGGRDNEQFF. The chain has TRBV5-6 and TRBJ2-1; perhaps TRBD1 as D (6 bases). V was pared by 0 bases and J by 5 bases, with 12 bases between. Germline loops: CDR1 SGHDT, CDR2 YYEEEE. CDR3 length equals 15 residues. The full variable domain, its missing parts supplied by reference TRBV5-6 and TRBJ2-1, is DAGVTQSPTHLIKTRGQQVTLRCSPKSGHDTVSWYQQALGQGPQFIFQYYEEEERQRGNFPDRFSGHQFPNYSSELNVNALLLGDSALYLCASSLGGGRDNEQFFGPGTRLTVL.

The chain employs TRBV7-9 and TRBJ2-1; D gene ambiguous. The germline gives CDR1 SEHNR, CDR2 FQNEAQ (reference sequence). With 6 bases removed from V and 0 bases from J, the gap between germline ends came to 12 bases. CDR3 length: 15 amino acids. Here the CDR3 DNA reads TGTGCCAGCAGTTCCCCTCCCAGCTCCTACAATGAGCAGTTCTTC. Its protein product is CASSSPPSSYNEQFF. The variable domain in full, completed from reference TRBV7-9 and TRBJ2-1, reads DTGVSQNPRHKITKRGQNVTFRCDPISEHNRLYWYRQTLGQGPEFLTYFQNEAQLEKSRLLSDRFSAERPKGSFSTLEIQRTEQGDSAMYLCASSSPPSSYNEQFFGPGTRLTVL.

The V gene is TRBV29-1, the J gene TRBJ2-2; D may be TRBD1 (6 bases). CDR3 length: 15 amino acids. Germline CDR1 SQVTM, CDR2 ANQGSEA. Trimming cost V 0 bases and J 8 bases, with 16 bases left between them. Here the CDR3 DNA reads TGCAGCGTTGAAGAACAGGGCCCAGGGGCGGGGGAGCTGTTTTTT. This translates into CSVEEQGPGAGELFF.

This clone was found once. The gene calls are TRBV29-1 and TRBJ2-7; 9 nucleotides align to TRBD1. The V and J ends lost 6 bases and 6 bases, in that order; junction bases with no gene match: 15. The CDR3 is made up of 15 amino acids. In germline, CDR1 is SQVTM, CDR2 ANQGSEA. In DNA form, the CDR3 reads TGCAGCGTCAGAGGGGACAGGGTGGAATTCCGCGAGCAGTACTTC. It is translated as CSVRGDRVEFREQYF.

For the CDR3, the DNA is TGTGCCAGCAGTGACGGGACAGGCCAGCCCGGGGAGCTGTTTTTT. It translates to CASSDGTGQPGELFF. The gene calls are TRBV6-4 and TRBJ2-2; 8 bases map to TRBD1. Trimming removed 2 bases from V and 6 bases from J; junction bases left unmatched: 5. This CDR3 has 15 amino acids. From germline, CDR1 is MRHNA and CDR2 SNTAGT.

This chain connects TRBV7-9 to TRBJ2-3; D call uncertain. V lost 3 bases, J lost 7 bases, and 11 bases lay in between. CDR3 size: 13 residues. The germline V gene has CDR1 SEHNR and CDR2 FQNEAQ (reference sequence). CDR3 loop: CASSFPAANTQYF. CDR3 DNA sequence: TGTGCCAGCAGCTTCCCCGCAGCGAATACGCAGTATTTT.

The rearrangement links TRBV29-1 to TRBJ2-1; no clear D gene. In germline, CDR1 is SQVTM, CDR2 ANQGSEA. The CDR3 runs to 14 residues. The V and J ends lost 4 bases and 3 bases respectively, with 13 bases between them. CDR3 nucleotides: TGCAGCGTTGTAGGCGGAGACTTCTACAATGAGCAGTTCTTC. It is translated as CSVVGGDFYNEQFF.

The rearrangement uses TRBV4-2 and TRBJ1-1, with 9 bases aligning to TRBD1. The germline gives CDR1 LGHNA, CDR2 YNFKEQ. J gave up 1 base and V 3 bases, and 6 bases lay outside the gene matches. The CDR3 contains 16 residues. The CDR3 reads CASSHRDRERNTEAFF. Here the CDR3 DNA reads TGTGCCAGCAGCCACCGGGACAGGGAACGGAACACTGAAGCTTTCTTT.

This clone was seen a few times. V usage is TRBV29-1 and J usage is TRBJ1-6; 9 nucleotides match TRBD1. V shed 1 base and J 11 bases; nucleotides not matched to a gene: 3. Looked up from germline, CDR1 is SQVTM and CDR2 is ANQGSEA. CDR3 length: 13 residues. The CDR3 nucleotides are TGCAGCGTTGAAGCGGGACAGGGAACACCCCTCCACTTT. Translating it yields CSVEAGQGTPLHF.

The chain uses TRBV28 and TRBJ1-1; 9 nucleotides agree with TRBD1. CDR3 size: 14 residues. CDR1 is MDHEN and CDR2 is SYDVKM in the germline V gene. J was trimmed by 0 bases and V by 7 bases; bases with no gene match: 3. As DNA, the CDR3 is TGTGCCAGCAAACGGGACAGGGTGAACACTGAAGCTTTCTTT. The encoded protein is CASKRDRVNTEAFF. Full variable domain (outside the CDR3, taken from reference TRBV28 and TRBJ1-1): DVKVTQSSRYLVKRTGEKVFLECVQDMDHENMFWYRQDPGLGLRLIYFSYDVKMKEKGDIPEGYSVSREKKERFSLILESASTNQTSMYLCASKRDRVNTEAFFGQGTRLTVV.

This chain connects TRBV29-1 to TRBJ1-5; D ambiguous. CDR1 is SQVTM, CDR2 ANQGSEA, per germline. The CDR3 runs 13 residues. Deletions cut 4 bases from V and 3 bases from J, with 10 bases between. The CDR3 loop reads CSVVTGLNQPQHF. The CDR3 bases are TGCAGCGTTGTAACCGGACTCAATCAGCCCCAGCATTTT.

The gene calls are TRBV9 and TRBJ1-3; no reliable D call. This CDR3 region has 15 residues. V dropped 4 bases and J dropped 3 bases, with 14 bases sitting between them. The V gene's germline CDR1 is SGDLS and CDR2 YYNGEE. The CDR3 loop is CASSLQPGYGNTIYF. DNA of the CDR3: TGTGCCAGCAGCTTACAGCCCGGTTATGGAAACACCATATATTTT.

The chain has TRBV30 and TRBJ2-7; possible D gene TRBD2, 6 bases. The V end lost 2 bases, the J end lost 0 bases, and 17 bases lay between the germline ends. The CDR3 runs 16 residues. CDR1 and CDR2 (germline): GTSNPN, SVGIG (reference sequence). The CDR3 protein is CAWSSLGTGGSYEQYF. CDR3 bases: TGTGCCTGGAGTTCCCTCGGGACTGGGGGCTCCTACGAGCAGTACTTC.

CDR3 sequence (DNA): TGTGCCAGCAGGGCGACAGCCCACTACGAGCAGTACTTC. It specifies CASRATAHYEQYF. The gene calls are TRBV25-1 and TRBJ2-7, with a weak D call TRBD1 (5 bases). This CDR3 has 13 amino acids. V lost 6 bases and J 3 bases, leaving 12 bases between the germline ends. Germline V gene lookup returns CDR1 MGHDK and CDR2 SYGVNS.

V gene TRBV28 combines with J gene TRBJ1-5; D perhaps matches TRBD1 (6 bases). This CDR3 is built from 13 residues. The V and J ends lost 5 bases and 6 bases respectively, with 11 bases between them. CDR1 is MDHEN, CDR2 SYDVKM, per germline. The CDR3 region is CASSNRVFQPQHF. CDR3 DNA: TGTGCCAGCAGTAACAGGGTTTTTCAGCCCCAGCATTTT.